This T cell receptor (beta chain) was recorded in a study of cytomegalovirus exposure and HLA in healthy donors. Study observations and caveats: Donor immune exposure was known only as CMV serostatus. In a later analysis, several top co-occurrence clusters appeared linked to parvovirus B19, influenza, CMV and Epstein-Barr virus. Cytomegalovirus status was reportedly diagnosed by the classifier with high specificity and sensitivity.

Turning to this clone: Its antigen is unknown.

It was with 60 Vbeta and 13 Jbeta primers that the PCR ran. Assay: immunoSEQ multiplex PCR; the TCRdb copy retains only in-frame clones and omits some. The sample's table shows about 200,000 clones. The sample taken for sequencing was PBMCs. The receptor was derived from a man aged 25 to 40 in good health and CMV-seronegative.

The CDR3 protein is CSVEAGAQNTEAFF. The CDR3 region has the DNA TGCAGCGTTGAGGCAGGCGCACAGAACACTGAAGCTTTCTTT. The chain employs TRBV29-1 and TRBJ1-1; no definite D call. The CDR3 spans 14 residues. In germline, CDR1 is SQVTM, CDR2 ANQGSEA. V was trimmed by 3 bases and J by 1 base, leaving 12 bases between them.